These 20 T cell receptor beta chains were all obtained from the same sample, sequenced in a study of monozygotic twins with inflammatory bowel disease. From the 5' RACE reads, TCRdb lists one entry per CDR3 protein and no DNA. The listing contains about 380,000 distinct CDR3 sequences. The specimen was blood. These receptors were taken from a human donor with ulcerative colitis or Crohn's disease, or a healthy co-twin of an affected twin (not recorded which).

The chain has TRBV11-2 and TRBJ2-7; with no DNA, the TCRdb D assignment of TRBD1 cannot be verified. Germline values: CDR1 SGHAT, CDR2 FQNNGV. The CDR3 contains 15 residues. CDR3 sequence: CASSLDPRVAYEQYF.

The rearrangement joins TRBV6-5 to TRBJ2-1. Germline loops: CDR1 MNHEY, CDR2 SVGAGI. This CDR3 contains 13 residues. This CDR3 is CASSPYSYNEQFF.

The rearrangement uses TRBV20-1 and TRBJ1-6; the D call of TRBD1 rests on TCRdb alone, since no DNA is present to check it. This CDR3 comprises 14 residues. From germline, CDR1 is DFQATT and CDR2 SNEGSKA (reference sequence). This chain's CDR3 is CSARDTGGWSPLHF.

The chain joins TRBV11-3 to TRBJ1-5; TCRdb reports TRBD1, a call that lacks DNA to check it against. Germline V lookup: CDR1 SGHNT, CDR2 YENEEA. This CDR3 spans 18 amino acids. CDR3 protein: CASSYLRDRNYSNQPQHF.

The chain combines TRBV12-3 or TRBV12-4 with TRBJ2-1; with no DNA, the TCRdb D assignment of TRBD2 cannot be verified. The CDR3 has 14 residues. The CDR3 protein is CASSLELAGGLKFF.

V is TRBV5-1 and J is TRBJ1-5. CDR1 SGHRS and CDR2 YFSETQ come from the germline V gene. The length of the CDR3 is 15 residues. CDR3 region: CASSLMGGTNQPQHF. The full variable domain, rest sourced from reference TRBV5-1 and TRBJ1-5, is KAGVTQTPRYLIKTRGQQVTLSCSPISGHRSVSWYQQTPGQGLQFLFEYFSETQRNKGNFPGRFSGRQFSNSRSEMNVSTLELGDSALYLCASSLMGGTNQPQHFGDGTRLSIL.

This chain connects TRBV7-6 to TRBJ1-1; TCRdb proposes TRBD1, but this gene call is untestable without DNA. Germline V lookup: CDR1 SGHVS, CDR2 FNYEAQ. This CDR3 spans 13 amino acids. CDR3 sequence: CASTRGPNTEAFF. The complete variable domain, with remaining parts taken from reference TRBV7-6 and TRBJ1-1, reads GAGVSQSPRYKVTKRGQDVALRCDPISGHVSLYWYRQALGQGPEFLTYFNYEAQQDKSGLPNDRFSAERPEGSISTLTIQRTEQRDSAMYRCASTRGPNTEAFFGQGTRLTVV.

The chain links TRBV20-1 to TRBJ2-3; TCRdb's D gene call, TRBD2, goes unchecked for lack of DNA. Germline CDR1 DFQATT, CDR2 SNEGSKA (reference sequence). This CDR3 comprises 14 residues. This chain's CDR3 is CSATKRGGKDTQYF.

This rearrangement joins TRBV12-3 or TRBV12-4 to TRBJ1-5; there is no DNA to check the TCRdb D call of TRBD1. CDR3 length: 16 amino acids. CDR3 loop: CASRVTGGRGNQPQHF.

The V gene is TRBV5-6, the J gene TRBJ2-3; no DNA is available, so the TRBD1 call from TCRdb remains unchecked. CDR3 length equals 15 residues. Germline-derived CDR1 and CDR2 are SGHDT and YYEEEE. Here the CDR3 reads CASSQTGGGTDTQYF.

The chain carries TRBV6-1 and TRBJ1-1; TCRdb indicates TRBD1, and absent DNA this call remains unverified. The CDR3 runs to 14 residues. CDR1 MNHNS and CDR2 SASEGT come from the germline V gene. The CDR3 region is CASSHGTVKDEAFF.

This chain joins TRBV7-9 and TRBJ2-1; TCRdb returns TRBD1, unconfirmable since there is no DNA. The CDR3 sequence is 15 residues long. The germline CDR1 and CDR2 sequences are SEHNR and FQNEAQ (reference sequence). CDR3 protein: CASSLMGQGADEQFF.

V and J are TRBV2 and TRBJ1-6; the D gene TCRdb calls, TRBD1, cannot be checked with no DNA. The length of the CDR3 is 17 residues. The germline V gene encodes CDR1 SNHLY and CDR2 FYNNEI. The CDR3: CASRVPPGQGDNSPLHF.

The rearrangement joins TRBV6-5 to TRBJ2-1; TCRdb lists TRBD2, though no DNA is available to test this call. This CDR3 region has 16 residues. Germline V CDR1 and CDR2: MNHEY, SVGAGI. The CDR3 region is CASSYSIGGNYNEQFF.

CDR3 in amino acids: CSVTSGGETQYF. The J gene is TRBJ2-5, the V gene TRBV29-1; TCRdb outputs TRBD2, but without DNA this stays unchecked. CDR1 is SQVTM and CDR2 is ANQGSEA in the germline V gene. The CDR3 has 12 amino acids. Full variable domain (remainder filled in from reference TRBV29-1 and TRBJ2-5): SAVISQKPSRDICQRGTSLTIQCQVDSQVTMMFWYRQQPGQSLTLIATANQGSEATYESGFVIDKFPISRPNLTFSTLTVSNMSPEDSSIYLCSVTSGGETQYFGPGTRLLVL.

V usage is TRBV12-3 or TRBV12-4 and J usage is TRBJ1-1; TCRdb names TRBD1, which stays unverified in the absence of DNA. This CDR3 region has 12 residues. The CDR3 spells CASSSDRFLAFF.

The V and J genes are TRBV7-6 and TRBJ2-5; the D gene TCRdb calls, TRBD2, cannot be checked with no DNA. The CDR3 runs to 14 residues. Germline CDR1 is SGHVS and CDR2 is FNYEAQ. The CDR3 sequence is CASSLQGPLETQYF.

The rearrangement links TRBV2 to TRBJ2-5; TCRdb outputs TRBD2, but without DNA this stays unchecked. The CDR3 runs 12 residues. In germline, CDR1 is SNHLY, CDR2 FYNNEI. CDR3 sequence reads: CASRGLQETQYF.

The chain has TRBV28 and TRBJ2-1; the D gene TCRdb calls, TRBD2, cannot be checked with no DNA. The CDR3 length is 15 residues. Germline CDR1 is MDHEN and CDR2 is SYDVKM. Here the CDR3 reads CASSETGGLYNEQFF.

V usage is TRBV29-1 and J usage is TRBJ2-7; without DNA, the TCRdb call of TRBD2 cannot be checked. Germline CDR1 SQVTM, CDR2 ANQGSEA. The CDR3 length is 12 residues. This chain's CDR3 is CSVTGLNFSKYF.